The TCR beta chain described here comes from a study of cytomegalovirus exposure and HLA in healthy donors. Overall study results and limits: As a later analysis showed, a missense DCLRE1C variant was linked to trimming of TCR beta V- and J-genes. HLA alleles were associated with around 17,000 TCR beta sequences in a later analysis at 0.05 false discovery rate. Specificity for CMV antigens was confirmed in vitro for a few of the CMV-associated chains.

This clone appeared once. What it binds is unknown. Per germline, CDR1 MGHRA and CDR2 YSYEKL. J lost 4 bases, V lost 5 bases, and 7 bases had no gene match. The CDR3 consists of 15 residues. Primers included in the PCR were 60 Vbeta and 13 Jbeta primers. The protocol was immunoSEQ multiplex PCR, while the TCRdb copy is restricted to in-frame clones and leaves out a portion. The sample has 100,000 to 150,000 clones; under 90% are singletons. The origin of this receptor is a woman between 40 and 55 years old in good health and CMV-seropositive. The chain uses TRBV4-1 and TRBJ1-3, with 8 bases aligning to TRBD1. What was sequenced was PBMCs. In nucleotides, the CDR3 is TGCGCCAGCAGCTACAGGGGGAAAGAAGGAAACACCATATATTTT. Protein: CASSYRGKEGNTIYF.